The clone carrying this T cell receptor beta chain was seen only once. cDNA came from 0.5 to 1 ug RNA primed by random hexamers. The authors amplified TCR beta CDR3 across 54 Vbeta and 13 Jbeta using immunoSEQ multiplex PCR. Via MiXCR, TCRdb re-called the immunoSEQ multiplex PCR reads, giving one row per CDR3 protein. Here the sample spans around 170,000 distinct CDR3 sequences, approximately 96% being singletons. The data originate from a study of CD8 T cells in Susac syndrome. Germline CDR1 and CDR2: SQVTM and ANQGSEA. Deletions cut 4 bases from V and 9 bases from J, with 7 bases between. The CDR3 has 10 residues. From blood CD8+ and CD4+ T cells, TCR beta sequences were generated.

The sequenced sample was CD8+ T cells from PBMCs. The genes are TRBV29-1 and TRBJ2-1; D is undetermined. The clonotype was recovered from a human donor with multiple sclerosis. The CDR3: CSVAHPEQFF. The DNA for the CDR3 is TGCAGCGTTGCCCACCCTGAGCAGTTCTTC.